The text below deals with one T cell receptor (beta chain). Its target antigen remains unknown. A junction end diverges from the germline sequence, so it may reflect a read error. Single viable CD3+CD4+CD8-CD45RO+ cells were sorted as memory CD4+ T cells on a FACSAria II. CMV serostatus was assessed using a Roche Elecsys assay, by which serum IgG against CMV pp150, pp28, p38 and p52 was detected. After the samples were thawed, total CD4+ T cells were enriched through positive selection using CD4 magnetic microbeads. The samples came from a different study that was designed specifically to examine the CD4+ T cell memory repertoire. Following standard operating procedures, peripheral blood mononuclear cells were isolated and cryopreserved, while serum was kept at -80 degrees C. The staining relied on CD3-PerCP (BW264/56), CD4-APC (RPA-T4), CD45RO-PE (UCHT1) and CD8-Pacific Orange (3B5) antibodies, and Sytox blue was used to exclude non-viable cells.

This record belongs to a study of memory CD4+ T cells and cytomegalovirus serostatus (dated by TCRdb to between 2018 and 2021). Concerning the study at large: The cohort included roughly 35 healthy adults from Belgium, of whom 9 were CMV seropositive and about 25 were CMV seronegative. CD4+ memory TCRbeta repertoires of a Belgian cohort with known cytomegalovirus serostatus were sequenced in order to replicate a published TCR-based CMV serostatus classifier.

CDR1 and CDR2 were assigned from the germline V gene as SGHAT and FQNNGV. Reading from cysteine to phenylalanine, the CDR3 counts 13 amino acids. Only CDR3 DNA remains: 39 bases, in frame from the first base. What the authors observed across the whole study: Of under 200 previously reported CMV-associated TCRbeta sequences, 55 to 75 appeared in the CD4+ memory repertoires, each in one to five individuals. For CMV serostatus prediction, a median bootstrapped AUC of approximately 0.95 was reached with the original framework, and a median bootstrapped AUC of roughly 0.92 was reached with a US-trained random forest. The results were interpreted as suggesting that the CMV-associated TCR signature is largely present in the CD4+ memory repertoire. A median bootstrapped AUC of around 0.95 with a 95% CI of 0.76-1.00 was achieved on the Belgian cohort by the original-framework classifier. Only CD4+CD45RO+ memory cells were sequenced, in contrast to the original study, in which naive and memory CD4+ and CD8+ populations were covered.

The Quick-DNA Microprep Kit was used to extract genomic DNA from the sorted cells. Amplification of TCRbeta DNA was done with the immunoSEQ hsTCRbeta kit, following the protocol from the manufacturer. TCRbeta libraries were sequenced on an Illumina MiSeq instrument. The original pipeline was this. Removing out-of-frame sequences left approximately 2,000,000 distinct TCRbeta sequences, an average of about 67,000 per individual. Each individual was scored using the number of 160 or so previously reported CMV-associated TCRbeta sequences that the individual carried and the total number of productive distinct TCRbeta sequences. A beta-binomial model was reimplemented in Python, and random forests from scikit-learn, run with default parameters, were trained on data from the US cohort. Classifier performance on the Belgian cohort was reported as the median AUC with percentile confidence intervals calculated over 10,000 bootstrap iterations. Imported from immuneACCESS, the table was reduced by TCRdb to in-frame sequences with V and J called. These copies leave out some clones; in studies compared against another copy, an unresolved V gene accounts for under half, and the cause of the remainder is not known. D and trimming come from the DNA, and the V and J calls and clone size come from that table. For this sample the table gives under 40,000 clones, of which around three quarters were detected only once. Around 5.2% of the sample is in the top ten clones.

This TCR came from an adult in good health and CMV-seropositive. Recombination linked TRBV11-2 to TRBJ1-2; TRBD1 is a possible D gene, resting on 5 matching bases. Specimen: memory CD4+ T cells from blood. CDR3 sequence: CASSPRTPGTFSF. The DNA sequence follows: TGTGCCAGCAGCCCGAGGACCCCAGGGACTTTTTCTTTC.